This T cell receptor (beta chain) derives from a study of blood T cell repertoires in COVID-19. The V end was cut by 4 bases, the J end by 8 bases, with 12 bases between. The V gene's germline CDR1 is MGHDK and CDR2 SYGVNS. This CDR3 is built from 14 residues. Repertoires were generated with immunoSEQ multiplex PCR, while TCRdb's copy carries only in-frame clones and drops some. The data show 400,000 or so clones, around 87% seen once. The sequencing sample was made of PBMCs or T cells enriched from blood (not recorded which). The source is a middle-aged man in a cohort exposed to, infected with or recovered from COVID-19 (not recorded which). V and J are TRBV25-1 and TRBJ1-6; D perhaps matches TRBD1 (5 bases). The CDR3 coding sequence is TGTGCCAGCAGTGGTATTGCGGGGGATTCACCCCTCCACTTT. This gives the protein CASSGIAGDSPLHF. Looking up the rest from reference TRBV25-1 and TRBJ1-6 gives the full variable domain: EADIYQTPRYLVIGTGKKITLECSQTMGHDKMYWYQQDPGMELHLIHYSYGVNSTEKGDLSSESTVSRIRTEHFPLTLESARPSHTSQYLCASSGIAGDSPLHFGNGTRLTVT.